This T cell receptor (beta chain) was observed in a study of HIV-infected children after antiretroviral therapy interruption. Whole-study context: Continuous-treatment children had median age 8 years, interruption more than 9 years. Most children had recorded EBV and CMV exposure. Findings and limits, study-wide: Naive CD4+ CDR3 sharing between time points fell after interruption began. Naive CD4+ Gini coefficient rose by interruption end, suggesting clonal expansion.

The treatment: PENTA 11 planned treatment interruption arm or continuous ART arm. The ends lost 4 bases at V and 7 bases at J; junction bases unmatched: 9. The CDR3 has 16 amino acids. The germline V gene has CDR1 SGHRS and CDR2 YFSETQ. RNA-based 3' RACE libraries used unique molecular identifiers. TCRdb re-called the 3' RACE reads through MiXCR, storing one row per CDR3 protein. The data show over 35,000 distinct CDR3 sequences, approximately 7% seen once. This clonotype was detected ten times or more. Its specificity is unknown. The sequence was obtained from a pool of human donors with HIV. This sample comprised CD45RA+ CD4+ T cells from PBMCs, pooled from several time points, obtained from a donor given antiretroviral therapy, either interrupted or continuous. The subset was: naive CD4+ CD45RA+ CD45RO- T cells. This chain links TRBV5-1 with TRBJ1-6; 9 nucleotides align to TRBD1. The CDR3 protein is CASSPVTGGGNSPLHF. The CDR3 DNA reads as TGCGCCAGCAGCCCAGTGACAGGGGGAGGCAATTCACCCCTCCACTTT.